The 6 T cell receptor beta chains given below trace back to one sample, sequenced in a study of blood T cell repertoires in COVID-19 (TCRdb year 2020). Library prep was done by the immunoSEQ multiplex PCR assay. The table was pulled from immuneACCESS by TCRdb, which kept in-frame rearrangements only. Such tables lose some clones; where checked, under half of the loss comes from unresolved V genes, and the rest has no known cause. The sample contains over 150,000 clones, around four fifths of them found a single time. The ten biggest clones cover approximately 2% of the sample. Input material: peripheral blood. The receptors here all came from a woman of 80 years or more with acute or convalescent COVID-19.

This sequence joins TRBV14 and TRBJ1-6, with 7 bases lining up with TRBD1. The CDR3 spans 14 residues. V lost 0 bases, J lost 10 bases, and 3 bases stayed unmatched. The germline CDR1 and CDR2 sequences are SGHDN and FVKESK. CDR3 bases: TGTGCCAGCAGCCAAGAGCACAGGGGATCACCCCTCCACTTT. It yields the protein CASSQEHRGSPLHF.

The V and J genes are TRBV27 and TRBJ2-3, with 7 bases that match TRBD1. The CDR3 runs 13 residues. Germline CDR1 MNHEY, CDR2 SMNVEV (reference sequence). V was clipped by 2 bases and J by 6 bases; unmatched bases: 2. CDR3 loop: CASSLDRADTQYF. CDR3 bases: TGTGCCAGCAGTTTAGACAGGGCTGATACGCAGTATTTT.

V and J are TRBV2 and TRBJ1-1; no definite D call. Trimming left V 4 bases short and J 1 base short, with 10 bases between. The CDR3 runs 14 residues. Germline CDR1 SNHLY, CDR2 FYNNEI. The CDR3 reads CASSGGFRNTEAFF. The CDR3 DNA follows: TGTGCCAGCAGTGGAGGGTTTAGGAACACTGAAGCTTTCTTT.

The rearrangement joins TRBV7-2 to TRBJ1-1; 9 bases are a match to TRBD1. The trim removed 5 bases at V and 7 bases at J, leaving 8 bases unmatched. Germline assignment: CDR1 SGHTA and CDR2 FQGNSA. The CDR3 runs to 14 residues. The CDR3 coding sequence is TGTGCCAGCAGCCCCCGGACAGGGGTAAGTGAAGCTTTCTTT. It encodes CASSPRTGVSEAFF.

The rearrangement uses TRBV9 and TRBJ2-7; TRBD2 aligns across 8 bases. The V segment lost 7 bases and the J segment 3 bases; nucleotides outside the gene matches: 9. The CDR3 is made up of 14 amino acids. CDR1 and CDR2 from the germline V gene are SGDLS and YYNGEE. Here the CDR3 DNA reads TGTGCCAGCGGCTCGGGGACTAGTATCTACGAGCAGTACTTC. This sequence encodes CASGSGTSIYEQYF. Full variable domain (rest looked up from reference TRBV9 and TRBJ2-7): DSGVTQTPKHLITATGQRVTLRCSPRSGDLSVYWYQQSLDQGLQFLIQYYNGEERAKGNILERFSAQQFPDLHSELNLSSLELGDSALYFCASGSGTSIYEQYFGPGTRLTVT.

The chain joins TRBV15 to TRBJ1-3, with a weak D call TRBD1 (5 bases). In germline, CDR1 is LNHNV, CDR2 YYDKDF (reference sequence). The CDR3 consists of 15 residues. V was pared by 3 bases and J by 0 bases, with 9 bases between. CDR3: CATSSWGFSGNTIYF. CDR3 nucleotides: TGTGCCACCAGCAGCTGGGGCTTCTCTGGAAACACCATATATTTT. Drawing the rest from reference TRBV15 and TRBJ1-3, the complete variable domain is DAMVIQNPRYQVTQFGKPVTLSCSQTLNHNVMYWYQQKSSQAPKLLFHYYDKDFNNEADTPDNFQSRRPNTSFCFLDIRSPGLGDTAMYLCATSSWGFSGNTIYFGEGSWLTVV.